Listed below are T cell receptor beta chains from one sample, sequenced in a study of blood T cell repertoires in COVID-19. Sequencing used immunoSEQ multiplex PCR; TCRdb keeps in-frame clones, though not all of them. The sample lists 360,000 or so clones; 75% to 90% were seen once. The sequencing input was PBMCs or T cells enriched from blood (not recorded which). These receptors were obtained from a woman aged 45-60 years who had recovered from COVID-19. CDR3s include the opening cysteine and the closing phenylalanine or tryptophan. A D gene is named only where the DNA matches it firmly. Size values are once, few and many counts, or a class for expanded clones, and some rows have none.

14	TRBJ2-7	NA	TRBD1	TRBV3-1/TRBV3-2	CASSPGTENYEQYF	TGTGCCAGCAGTCCCGGGACAGAGAACTACGAGCAGTACTTC
15	TRBJ1-1	once	NA	TRBV6-5	CASSARRGLGTEAFF	TGTGCCAGCTCCGCCCGCAGGGGCCTTGGCACTGAAGCTTTCTTT
16	TRBJ1-1	NA	NA	TRBV5-1	CASSLYRGLGNTEAFF	TGCGCCAGCAGCTTGTATCGGGGTTTGGGTAACACTGAAGCTTTCTTT
17	TRBJ2-4	NA	TRBD2	TRBV5-4	CASSSGGAGRAKNIQYF	TGTGCCAGCAGCTCGGGGGGAGCGGGCCGAGCCAAAAACATTCAGTACTTC
15	TRBJ1-3	NA	TRBD1	TRBV3-1/TRBV3-2	CASSPRDRGQDTIYF	TGTGCCAGCAGCCCCCGGGACAGGGGGCAGGACACCATATATTTT
14	TRBJ1-5	NA	NA	TRBV10-3	CAISEGGWTQPQHF	TGTGCCATCAGTGAGGGCGGGTGGACCCAGCCCCAGCATTTT
13	TRBJ1-2	NA	NA	TRBV7-9	CASSRGGTNGYTF	TGTGCCAGCAGCCGTGGGGGGACGAATGGCTACACCTTC
12	TRBJ1-6	NA	NA	TRBV12-3/TRBV12-4	CASRWGESPLHF	TGTGCCAGCAGGTGGGGGGAATCACCCCTCCACTTT
13	TRBJ2-7	NA	NA	TRBV30	CAWSVVKGSEQYF	TGTGCCTGGAGTGTAGTGAAGGGGTCCGAGCAGTACTTC
17	TRBJ2-5	NA	TRBD1	TRBV7-2	CASSRDLTQGRQETQYF	TGTGCCAGCAGCCGCGACCTGACACAGGGGAGACAAGAGACCCAGTACTTC
15	TRBJ1-1	NA	TRBD1	TRBV19	CATSDPRGPWTEAFF	TGTGCCACTTCTGACCCGAGGGGGCCGTGGACTGAAGCTTTCTTT
13	TRBJ2-7	NA	TRBD1	TRBV6-5	CASSSGQGGEQYF	TGTGCCAGCAGTTCCGGACAGGGCGGAGAGCAGTACTTC
13	TRBJ2-1	NA	NA	TRBV15	CATSRDTDWEQFF	TGTGCCACCAGCAGGGACACTGACTGGGAGCAGTTCTTC
15	TRBJ2-7	NA	NA	TRBV6-1	CASSEGPGVTYEQYF	TGTGCCAGCAGTGAAGGTCCAGGGGTCACCTACGAGCAGTACTTC
12	TRBJ1-2	NA	NA	TRBV30	CAWTSQGYGYTF	TGTGCCTGGACGTCCCAGGGTTATGGCTACACCTTC
14	TRBJ2-1	NA	TRBD1	TRBV19	CASNDRGPYNEQFF	TGTGCCAGTAATGACAGGGGACCCTACAATGAGCAGTTCTTC